This TCR beta chain stems from a study of OX40 agonist ivuxolimab in advanced cancers. The assay was immunoSEQ multiplex PCR, and TCRdb's table has in-frame clones only and misses some. Of more than 65,000 clones listed, approximately 87% are singletons. CDR1 is SGHRS and CDR2 is YFSETQ in the germline V gene. Trimming took off 5 bases at V and 3 bases at J, with 8 bases between the two ends. The CDR3 is made up of 12 amino acids. The specimen comprised CD4+ or CD8+ T cells sorted from blood, sampled in a trial of the OX40 agonist ivuxolimab. V gene TRBV5-1 combines with J gene TRBJ2-5; no firm D call. This sequence was found in an adult with an advanced solid tumor such as melanoma, head and neck, liver or kidney cancer. The CDR3 is CASRELKETQYF. The CDR3 coding sequence is TGCGCCAGCAGGGAACTGAAAGAGACCCAGTACTTC. Combining the CDR3 with reference TRBV5-1 and TRBJ2-5 gives the whole variable domain KAGVTQTPRYLIKTRGQQVTLSCSPISGHRSVSWYQQTPGQGLQFLFEYFSETQRNKGNFPGRFSGRQFSNSRSEMNVSTLELGDSALYLCASRELKETQYFGPGTRLLVL.